This TCR beta chain was found in a study of T cells in Graves' hyperthyroidism and ophthalmopathy. About the study: Specimen type is peripheral blood, collected at initial diagnosis prior to any treatment. Study-wide points: Blood also showed most of the thyroid clonotypes that were expanded above 0.001.

In the ophthalmopathy cohort, Clinical Activity Score was at least 3, NOSPECS grade at least 4, and duration under 3 months. For this clonotype: Its matching antigen is unknown.

The germline V gene has CDR1 ENHRY and CDR2 SYGVKD. V was pared by 3 bases and J by 3 bases, with 6 bases between. The CDR3 sequence is 13 residues long. Amplification of TCR beta CDR3 regions used RNA as the template. First-round RT-PCR targeting the TCR CDR3 was performed with the HTBI primer set. TCRdb reprocessed the multiplex PCR reads via MiXCR and lists one record per CDR3 protein. The table shows approximately 410,000 distinct CDR3 sequences, with roughly 14% occurring only once. The sample taken for sequencing was blood. This sequence originates from a man aged 18 to 29 with Graves' ophthalmopathy. The rearrangement links TRBV10-3 to TRBJ2-1, with unresolved D. CDR3 protein: CAISDPDYNEQFF. In DNA, the CDR3 is TGTGCCATCAGTGACCCGGACTACAATGAGCAGTTCTTC.